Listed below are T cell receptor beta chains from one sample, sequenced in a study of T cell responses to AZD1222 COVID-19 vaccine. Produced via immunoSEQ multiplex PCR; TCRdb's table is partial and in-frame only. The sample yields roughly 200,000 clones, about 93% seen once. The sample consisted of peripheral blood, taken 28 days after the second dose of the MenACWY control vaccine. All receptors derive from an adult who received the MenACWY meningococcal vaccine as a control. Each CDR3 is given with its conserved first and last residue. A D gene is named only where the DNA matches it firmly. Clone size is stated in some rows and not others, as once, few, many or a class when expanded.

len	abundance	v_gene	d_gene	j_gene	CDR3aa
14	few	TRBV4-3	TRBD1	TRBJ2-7	CASSQDPGGYEQYF
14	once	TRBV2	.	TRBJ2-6	CATGLGAGANVLTF
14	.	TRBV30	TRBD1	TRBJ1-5	CAWSAGQGNQPQHF
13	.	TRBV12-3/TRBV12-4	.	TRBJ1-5	CASSLVTGVPQHF
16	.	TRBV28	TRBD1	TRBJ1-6	CASSQRTGAYNSPLHF
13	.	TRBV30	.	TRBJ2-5	CAWSTGMRETQYF
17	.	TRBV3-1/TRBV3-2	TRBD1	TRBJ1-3	CASSSWGQGRSGNTIYF
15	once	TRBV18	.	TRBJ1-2	CASSPGAGESYGYTF
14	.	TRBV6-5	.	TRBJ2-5	CASSFVRGRETQYF
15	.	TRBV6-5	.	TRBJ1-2	CASSSTSGAPYGYTF
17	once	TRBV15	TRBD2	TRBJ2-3	CATSRPQGTSGTDTQYF
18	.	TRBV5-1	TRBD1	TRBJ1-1	CASSSTTGGASGTKRAFF
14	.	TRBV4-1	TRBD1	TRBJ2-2	CASSQGQHSGELFF
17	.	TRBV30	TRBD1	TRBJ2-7	CAWTTGTVTGFSYEQYF
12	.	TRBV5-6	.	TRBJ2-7	CASSAGNYEQYF
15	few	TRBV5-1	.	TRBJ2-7	CASSPRGRSSYEQYF
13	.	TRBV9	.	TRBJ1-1	CASSGHGNTEAFF
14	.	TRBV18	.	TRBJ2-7	CASSPVRGRHEQYF
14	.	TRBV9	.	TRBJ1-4	CASSVEGRKEKLFF
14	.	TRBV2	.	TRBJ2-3	CASITAQVTDTQYF
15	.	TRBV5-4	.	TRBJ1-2	CASSPDGGAVYGYTF
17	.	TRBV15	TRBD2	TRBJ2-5	CATSRPGLAGGRETQYF
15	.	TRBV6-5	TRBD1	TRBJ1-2	CASRLQGSANYGYTF
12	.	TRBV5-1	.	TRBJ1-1	CASSGEAQSAFF
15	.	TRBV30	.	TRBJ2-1	CACYGAISSYNEQFF
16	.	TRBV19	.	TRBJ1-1	CASSLTGSGDRTEAFF
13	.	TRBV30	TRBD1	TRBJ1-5	CAWSHRGNQPQHF
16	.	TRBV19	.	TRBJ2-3	CASSRYRERGTDTQYF
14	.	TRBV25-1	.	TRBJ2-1	CASSQGGSYNEQFF
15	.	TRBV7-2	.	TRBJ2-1	CASRTGTARGHEQFF
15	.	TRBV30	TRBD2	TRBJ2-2	CAWASGGAGTGELFF
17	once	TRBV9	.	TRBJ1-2	CASSVAVARRGAYGYTF
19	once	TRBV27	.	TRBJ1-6	CASSRDLRQASSYNSPLHF
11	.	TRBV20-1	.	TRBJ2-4	CSARTGDHQYF
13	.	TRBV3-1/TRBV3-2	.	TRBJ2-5	CASSQDHRLAHYF
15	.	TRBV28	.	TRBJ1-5	CASSSGVVWDQPQHF
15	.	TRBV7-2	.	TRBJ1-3	CASSFGIGSGNTIYF
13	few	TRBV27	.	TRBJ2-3	CASSFSGGDTQYF
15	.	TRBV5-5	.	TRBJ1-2	CASSLGWQGLNGYTF
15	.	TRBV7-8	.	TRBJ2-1	CASSPGGSSYNEQFF
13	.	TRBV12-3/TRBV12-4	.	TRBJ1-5	CASSFASGQPQHF
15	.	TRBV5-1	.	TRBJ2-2	CASSPTLMNTGELFF
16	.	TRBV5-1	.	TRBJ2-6	CASSVTGSSGANVLTF
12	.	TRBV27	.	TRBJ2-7	CASSLIGDEQYF
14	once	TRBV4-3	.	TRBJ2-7	CASSQGRGTYEQYF
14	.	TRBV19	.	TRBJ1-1	CASRDTIKNTEAFF
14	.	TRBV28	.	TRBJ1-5	CASSLTQSNQPQHF
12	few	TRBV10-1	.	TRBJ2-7	CASSDRRNEQYF
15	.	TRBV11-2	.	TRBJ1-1	CASSLDRGLNTEAFF
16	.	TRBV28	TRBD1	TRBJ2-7	CASSETGRGRRYEQYF
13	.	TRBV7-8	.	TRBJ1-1	CASSLGRITEAFF
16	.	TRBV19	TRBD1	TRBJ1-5	CASSTLGQTGNQPQHF
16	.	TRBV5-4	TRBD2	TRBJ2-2	CASSVNSGGNTGELFF
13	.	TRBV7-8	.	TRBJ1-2	CASSFSANYGYTF
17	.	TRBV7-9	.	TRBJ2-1	CASSLFLGLARGNEQFF
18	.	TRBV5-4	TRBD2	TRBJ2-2	CASSWVAGGPTATGELFF
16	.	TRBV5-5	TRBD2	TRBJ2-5	CASSAVAGGLQETQYF
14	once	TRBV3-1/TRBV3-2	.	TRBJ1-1	CASSQFPENTEAFF
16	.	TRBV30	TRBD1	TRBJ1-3	CAWSTPTGGFGNTIYF
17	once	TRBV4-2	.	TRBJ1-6	CASSQDSVEKNNSPLHF